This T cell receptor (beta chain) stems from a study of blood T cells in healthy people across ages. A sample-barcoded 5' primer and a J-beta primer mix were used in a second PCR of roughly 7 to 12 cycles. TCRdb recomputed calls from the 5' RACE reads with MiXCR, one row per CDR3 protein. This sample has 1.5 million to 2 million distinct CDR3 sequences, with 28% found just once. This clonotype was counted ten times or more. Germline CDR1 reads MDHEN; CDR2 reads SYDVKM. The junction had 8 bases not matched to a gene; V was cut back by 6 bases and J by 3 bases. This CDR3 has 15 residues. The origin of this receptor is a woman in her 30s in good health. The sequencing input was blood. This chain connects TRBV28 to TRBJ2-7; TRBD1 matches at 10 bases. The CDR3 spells CASSGTGTGDYEQYF. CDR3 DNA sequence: TGTGCCAGCAGCGGCACCGGGACAGGGGACTACGAGCAGTACTTC.